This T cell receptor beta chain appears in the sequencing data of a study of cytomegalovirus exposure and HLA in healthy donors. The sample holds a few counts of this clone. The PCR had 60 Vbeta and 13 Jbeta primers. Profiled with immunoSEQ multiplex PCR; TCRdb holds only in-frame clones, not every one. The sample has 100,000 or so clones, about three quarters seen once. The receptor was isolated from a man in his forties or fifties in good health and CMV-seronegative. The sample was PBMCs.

The CDR3 protein is CASSSPTVTGELFF. The CDR3 region has the DNA TGTGCCAGCAGCTCCCCGACTGTTACCGGGGAGCTGTTTTTT. V and J are TRBV5-4 and TRBJ2-2; the D is unclear. Trimming pared 3 bases from V and 5 bases from J, leaving 11 bases between. The length of the CDR3 is 14 residues. CDR1 is SGHNT, CDR2 YYREEE, per germline (reference sequence).